This T cell receptor (beta chain) was identified in a study of OX40 agonist ivuxolimab in advanced cancers. As for the study in general: Patients received ivuxolimab, an agonistic anti-OX40 (CD134) antibody.

Germline V gives CDR1 MNHEY, CDR2 SVGAGI. V shed 2 bases and J 2 bases; nucleotides not matched to a gene: 6. The CDR3 extends over 15 amino acids. Generated by immunoSEQ multiplex PCR, the TCRdb table keeps only in-frame clones and is missing some. Among some 97,000 clones listed, around 93% were seen once. This sample comprised CD4+ or CD8+ T cells sorted from blood, obtained in a trial of the OX40 agonist ivuxolimab. The TCR sequence derives from an adult with an advanced solid tumor such as melanoma, head and neck, liver or kidney cancer. V usage is TRBV6-5 and J usage is TRBJ2-7; 7 nucleotides agree with TRBD1. CDR3 protein: CASSYPRQGTYEQYF. For the CDR3, the DNA is TGTGCCAGCAGTTACCCCAGACAGGGTACCTACGAGCAGTACTTC.